Following are 5 T cell receptor beta chains from one sample sequenced in a study of T cells in localized non-small cell lung cancer. Assay used: immunoSEQ multiplex PCR; TCRdb lists only in-frame clones, some missing. The sample records 65,000 to 80,000 clones, roughly 84% being singletons. The sample consisted of peripheral blood, taken before any cancer treatment. The receptors stem from a female donor over 55 with stage I lung adenocarcinoma.

The gene calls are TRBV7-2 and TRBJ2-1; D unresolved. Germline CDR1 is SGHTA and CDR2 is FQGNSA. V lost 0 bases, J lost 3 bases, and 3 bases lay in between. This CDR3 is built from 13 residues. CDR3: CASSLANYNEQFF. The CDR3, as DNA: TGTGCCAGCAGCTTAGCGAACTACAATGAGCAGTTCTTC.

V is TRBV5-1 and J is TRBJ1-1, with 8 bases that match TRBD1. The CDR3 spans 15 residues. Germline CDR1 reads SGHRS; CDR2 reads YFSETQ. The V segment lost 2 bases and the J segment 4 bases; nucleotides outside the gene matches: 7. The CDR3: CASSLNPGGGTEAFF. The CDR3 DNA is TGCGCCAGCAGCTTAAACCCAGGGGGCGGCACTGAAGCTTTCTTT.

This chain links TRBV11-2 with TRBJ2-3; no firm D call. Between the trimmed V and J ends, which lost 0 bases and 2 bases, there was a span of 6 bases. The CDR3 is made up of 14 amino acids. From germline, CDR1 is SGHAT and CDR2 FQNNGV. CDR3 sequence: CASSLDRTTDTQYF. The CDR3, as DNA: TGTGCCAGCAGCTTAGACAGGACCACAGATACGCAGTATTTT.

The chain couples TRBV20-1 to TRBJ2-7, with D hard to call. The V gene's germline CDR1 is DFQATT and CDR2 SNEGSKA (reference sequence). V lost 0 bases to trimming and J lost 6 bases, with 3 bases between them. The CDR3 consists of 10 residues. The CDR3 protein is CSARDAEQYF. DNA of the CDR3: TGCAGTGCTAGAGATGCCGAGCAGTACTTC.

In this sample, this clone turned up once. The chain combines TRBV19 with TRBJ2-3, with D perhaps TRBD2 (7 bases). The CDR3 contains 16 residues. Trimming stripped 5 bases from V and 2 bases from J, with 17 bases between. Per the germline V gene, CDR1 is LNHDA and CDR2 is SQIVND (reference sequence). The CDR3 sequence: CASSDRGGGDTDTQYF. In nucleotides, the CDR3 is TGTGCCAGTAGTGACCGAGGGGGAGGGGACACAGATACGCAGTATTTT.